This T cell receptor (beta chain) emerged from a study of liver allograft versus peripheral blood T cells. Across the whole study: Within transplanted livers, the T cell receptor repertoires were examined and compared against the repertoires present in the peripheral blood of liver transplant recipients. Study-wide results and limits: Repertoires found inside liver allografts reportedly differed from T cell receptor repertoires in peripheral blood.

From the reads, TCRdb called clonotypes with MiXCR, one entry per CDR3 protein. The sample carries approximately 12,000 distinct CDR3 sequences, about 23% recorded once. To note about this clonotype: Antigen unknown.

Germline values: CDR1 DFQATT, CDR2 SNEGSKA (reference sequence). CDR3 length: 17 residues. V lost 1 base and J lost 3; bases outside the gene matches: 11. The TCR originated in a human patient who had a liver transplant. Some T cells may arise from the graft donor. The rearrangement uses TRBV20-1 and TRBJ2-1, with 8 positions matching TRBD2. The CDR3 is CSARVPIAGPHYNEQFF. The DNA for the CDR3 is TGCAGTGCTAGAGTGCCCATAGCGGGGCCTCACTACAATGAGCAGTTCTTC.